The rows below give T cell receptor beta chains drawn from one sample of a study of T cells in Graves' hyperthyroidism and ophthalmopathy. In TCRdb, the multiplex PCR reads were re-called with MiXCR into one record per CDR3 protein. The repertoire has 280,000 or so distinct CDR3 sequences, 25% to 30% of them found once; the top ten carry approximately 30%. Sequenced: blood. The receptors derive from a middle-aged man with Graves' hyperthyroidism that later progressed to Graves' ophthalmopathy. Each CDR3 is given with its conserved first and last residue. The D gene is left open where the match is weak. Some rows mark clone size as missing; the rest say once, few, many or name a class of expanded clone.

>-|TRBJ2-5|once|TRBV28
CASSPQGSQETQYF
TGTGCCAGCAGTCCCCAGGGGAGTCAAGAGACCCAGTACTTC
>TRBD1|TRBJ1-1|-|TRBV12-3/TRBV12-4
CASSFSGTGGYVNTEAFF
TGTGCCAGCAGTTTTTCAGGGACAGGGGGCTACGTGAACACTGAAGCTTTCTTT
>TRBD2|TRBJ2-7|many|TRBV6-2/TRBV6-3
CASSYGLAASYEQYF
TGTGCCAGCAGTTACGGACTAGCGGCTTCCTACGAGCAGTACTTC
>TRBD2|TRBJ2-5|many|TRBV11-2
CASSSTRLAGEKTQYF
TGTGCCAGCAGCTCTACACGACTAGCGGGAGAGAAGACCCAGTACTTC
>-|TRBJ1-1|many|TRBV5-1
CASSLEGVGDEAFF
TGCGCCAGCAGCTTGGAGGGAGTAGGAGATGAAGCTTTCTTT
>TRBD2|TRBJ2-7|-|TRBV20-1
CSASILAGSSYEQYF
TGCAGTGCTAGCATCCTAGCGGGGTCATCCTACGAGCAGTACTTC
>-|TRBJ1-1|few|TRBV6-5
CASSYRAGNTEAFF
TGTGCCAGCAGTTACAGGGCGGGGAACACTGAAGCTTTCTTT
>-|TRBJ1-2|many|TRBV11-2
CASSRGGGNYGYTF
TGTGCCAGCAGCCGCGGAGGGGGTAACTATGGCTACACCTTC
>TRBD1|TRBJ2-5|once|TRBV24-1
CATSETLTGLGETQYF
TGTGCCACCAGTGAAACCTTGACAGGGCTTGGGGAGACCCAGTACTTC
>-|TRBJ2-4|-|TRBV7-2
CASSLGYTLNIQYF
TGTGCCAGCAGCTTAGGCTATACCCTAAACATTCAGTACTTC
>-|TRBJ2-2|many|TRBV24-1
CATSSLRSGNTGELFF
TGTGCCACCAGTTCTCTGAGGAGCGGGAACACCGGGGAGCTGTTTTTT
>-|TRBJ2-7|many|TRBV6-1
CATRTGTTYEQYF
TGTGCCACCCGAACCGGGACAACCTACGAGCAGTACTTC
>-|TRBJ1-5|many|TRBV12-3/TRBV12-4
CASSPGMSNQPQHF
TGTGCCAGCAGCCCCGGTATGAGCAATCAGCCCCAGCATTTT
>-|TRBJ2-2|many|TRBV28
CASSQGPTGELFF
TGTGCCAGCAGTCAGGGCCCGACCGGGGAGCTGTTTTTT
>TRBD1|TRBJ2-7|many|TRBV15
CATSRGQGGFYEQYF
TGTGCCACCAGCAGAGGACAGGGTGGCTTCTACGAGCAGTACTTC
>-|TRBJ2-7|-|TRBV18
CASSPQATLGGEQYF
TGTGCCAGCTCACCCCAGGCCACGCTTGGTGGCGAGCAGTACTTC
>-|TRBJ2-2|many|TRBV6-1
CASTPRWEYAGELFF
TGTGCCAGCACCCCCCGCTGGGAGTACGCCGGGGAGCTGTTTTTT
>TRBD1|TRBJ1-2|many|TRBV6-1
CASSRDSFGFAGYTF
TGTGCCAGCAGTAGGGACAGCTTCGGATTTGCTGGCTACACCTTC
>-|TRBJ2-1|many|TRBV5-8
CASSLEGTLF
TGTGCCAGCAGCTTGGAGGGGACTCTGTTC
>TRBD2|TRBJ2-7|many|TRBV29-1
CSVEEGLAGAEQYF
TGCAGCGTTGAAGAGGGTCTAGCGGGAGCCGAGCAGTACTTC
>-|TRBJ1-3|-|TRBV28
CASSSYLSSGNTIYF
TGTGCCAGCAGTTCCTACCTCAGCTCTGGAAACACCATATATTTT
>-|TRBJ1-5|-|TRBV5-1
CASSSGLDSNQPQHF
TGCGCCAGCAGCTCTGGACTGGATAGCAATCAGCCCCAGCATTTT
>-|TRBJ1-3|many|TRBV6-1
CASSEDNRGGNTIYF
TGTGCCAGCAGTGAGGACAACCGGGGAGGAAACACCATATATTTT
>-|TRBJ2-5|many|TRBV2
CASSEQAQETQYF
TGTGCCAGCAGTGAACAGGCGCAAGAGACCCAGTACTTC
>-|TRBJ2-5|many|TRBV7-9
CASSLFQAETQYF
TGTGCCAGCAGCTTATTCCAAGCAGAGACCCAGTACTTC
>-|TRBJ2-2|-|TRBV28
CASSLGGSGTGELFF
TGTGCCAGCAGTTTAGGAGGGAGTGGGACCGGGGAGCTGTTTTTT
>-|TRBJ2-5|many|TRBV2
CASEWNRDQETQYF
TGTGCCAGCGAATGGAATCGGGACCAAGAGACCCAGTACTTC
>-|TRBJ2-5|many|TRBV3-1
CASSQVSGVAETQYF
TGTGCCAGCAGCCAAGTGTCGGGAGTGGCAGAGACCCAGTACTTC
>-|TRBJ1-1|many|TRBV29-1
CSVEDVPQAFF
TGCAGCGTTGAAGATGTTCCCCAAGCTTTCTTT
>TRBD2|TRBJ2-5|many|TRBV4-1
CASSRFGLAEEAQYF
TGCGCCAGCAGCCGCTTCGGGCTAGCGGAAGAGGCCCAGTACTTC
>-|TRBJ2-7|many|TRBV7-8
CASTMTASRSSYEQYF
TGTGCCAGCACCATGACTGCCTCCCGAAGCTCCTACGAGCAGTACTTC
>-|TRBJ1-1|many|TRBV11-2
CASSRGDTEAFF
TGTGCCAGCAGCCGGGGGGACACTGAAGCTTTCTTT
>-|TRBJ2-5|many|TRBV6-1
CASSSSGETQYF
TGTGCCAGCAGTTCGTCGGGAGAGACCCAGTACTTC
>-|TRBJ2-5|many|TRBV4-2
CASSQAGDGGETQYF
TGTGCCAGCAGCCAAGCAGGGGACGGAGGAGAGACCCAGTACTTC
>-|TRBJ2-7|many|TRBV14
CASSQGGYEQYF
TGTGCCAGCAGCCAAGGGGGCTACGAGCAGTACTTC
>TRBD1|TRBJ1-5|many|TRBV7-2
CASSLKGANQPQHF
TGTGCCAGCAGCCTCAAGGGGGCTAATCAGCCCCAGCATTTT
>-|TRBJ2-5|-|TRBV20-1
CSARDMSPETQYF
TGCAGTGCTAGAGATATGAGTCCAGAGACCCAGTACTTC